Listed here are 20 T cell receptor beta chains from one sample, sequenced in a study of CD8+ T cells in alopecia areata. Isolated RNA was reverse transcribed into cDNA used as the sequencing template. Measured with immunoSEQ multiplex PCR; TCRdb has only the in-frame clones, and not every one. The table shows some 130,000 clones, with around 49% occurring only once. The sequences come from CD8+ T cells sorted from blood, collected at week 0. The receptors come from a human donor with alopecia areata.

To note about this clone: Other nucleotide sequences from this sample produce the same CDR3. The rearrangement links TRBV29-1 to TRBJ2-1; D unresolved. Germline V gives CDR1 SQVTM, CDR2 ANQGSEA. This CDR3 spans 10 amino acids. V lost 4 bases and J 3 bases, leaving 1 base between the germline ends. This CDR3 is CSVVYNEQFF. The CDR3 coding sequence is TGCAGCGTTGTCTACAATGAGCAGTTCTTC.

DNA of the CDR3: TGTGCCAGCAGCTACGGCACAGGGGGCATCGGGGAGCTGTTTTTT. Translation gives CASSYGTGGIGELFF. The J gene is TRBJ2-2, the V gene TRBV6-5, with 9 bases matching TRBD1. Trimming took 6 bases from V and 7 from J; bases not matched to a gene: 9. The V gene's germline CDR1 is MNHEY and CDR2 SVGAGI. The CDR3 is 15 residues long.

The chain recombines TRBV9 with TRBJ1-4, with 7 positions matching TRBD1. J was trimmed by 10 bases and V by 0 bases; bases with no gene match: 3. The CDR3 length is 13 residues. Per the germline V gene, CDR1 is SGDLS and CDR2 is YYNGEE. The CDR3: CASSVAGDRKLFF. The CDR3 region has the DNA TGTGCCAGCAGCGTAGCTGGGGACAGAAAACTGTTTTTT. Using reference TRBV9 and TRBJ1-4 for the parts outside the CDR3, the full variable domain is DSGVTQTPKHLITATGQRVTLRCSPRSGDLSVYWYQQSLDQGLQFLIQYYNGEERAKGNILERFSAQQFPDLHSELNLSSLELGDSALYFCASSVAGDRKLFFGSGTQLSVL.

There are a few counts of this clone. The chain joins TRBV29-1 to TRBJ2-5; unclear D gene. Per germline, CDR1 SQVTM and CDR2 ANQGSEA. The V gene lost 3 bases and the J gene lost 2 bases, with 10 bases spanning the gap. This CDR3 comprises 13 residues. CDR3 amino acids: CSVDDTLQETQYF. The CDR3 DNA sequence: TGCAGCGTTGACGATACCCTTCAAGAGACCCAGTACTTC.

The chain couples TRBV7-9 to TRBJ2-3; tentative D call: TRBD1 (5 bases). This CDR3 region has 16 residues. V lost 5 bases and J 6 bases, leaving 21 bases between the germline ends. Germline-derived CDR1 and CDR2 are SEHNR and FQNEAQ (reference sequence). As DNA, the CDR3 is TGTGCCAGCAGCCGCAGGGTTGCAACACAGAGGGATACGCAGTATTTT. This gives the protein CASSRRVATQRDTQYF. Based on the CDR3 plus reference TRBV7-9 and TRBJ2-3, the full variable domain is DTGVSQNPRHKITKRGQNVTFRCDPISEHNRLYWYRQTLGQGPEFLTYFQNEAQLEKSRLLSDRFSAERPKGSFSTLEIQRTEQGDSAMYLCASSRRVATQRDTQYFGPGTRLTVL.

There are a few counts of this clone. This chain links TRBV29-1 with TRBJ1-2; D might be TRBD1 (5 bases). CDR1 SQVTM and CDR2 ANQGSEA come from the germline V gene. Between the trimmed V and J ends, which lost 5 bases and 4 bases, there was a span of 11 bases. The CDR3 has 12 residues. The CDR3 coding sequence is TGCAGCGTTCGACAGAGCTCCTATGGCTACACCTTC. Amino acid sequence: CSVRQSSYGYTF.

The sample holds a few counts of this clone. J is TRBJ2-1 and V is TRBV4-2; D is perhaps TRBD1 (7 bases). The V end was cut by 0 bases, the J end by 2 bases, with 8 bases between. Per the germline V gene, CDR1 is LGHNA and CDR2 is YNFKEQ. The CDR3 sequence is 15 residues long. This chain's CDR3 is CASSQDRGAYNEQFF. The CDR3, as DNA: TGTGCCAGCAGCCAAGACAGGGGGGCCTACAATGAGCAGTTCTTC.

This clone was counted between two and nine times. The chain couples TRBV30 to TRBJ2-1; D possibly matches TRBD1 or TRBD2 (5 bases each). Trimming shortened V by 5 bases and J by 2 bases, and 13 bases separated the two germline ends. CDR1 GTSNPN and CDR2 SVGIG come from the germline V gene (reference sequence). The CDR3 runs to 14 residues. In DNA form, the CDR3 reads TGTGCCTGGGGTTCAGGGCGGGCCTACAATGAGCAGTTCTTC. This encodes CAWGSGRAYNEQFF.

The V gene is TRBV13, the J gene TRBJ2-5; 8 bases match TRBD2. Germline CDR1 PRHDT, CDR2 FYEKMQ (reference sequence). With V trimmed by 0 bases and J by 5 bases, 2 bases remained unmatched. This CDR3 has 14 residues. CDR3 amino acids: CASSLGLAGETQYF. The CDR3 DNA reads TGTGCCAGCAGCTTAGGGCTAGCGGGTGAGACCCAGTACTTC.

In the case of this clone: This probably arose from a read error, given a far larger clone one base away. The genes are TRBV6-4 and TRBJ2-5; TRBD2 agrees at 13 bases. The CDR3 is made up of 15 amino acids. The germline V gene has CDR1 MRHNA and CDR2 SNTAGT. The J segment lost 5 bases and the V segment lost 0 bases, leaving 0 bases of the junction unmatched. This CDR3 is CASSDSTSGGETQYF. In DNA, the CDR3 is TGTGCCAGCAGTGACTCGACTAGCGGGGGGGAGACCCAGTACTTC.

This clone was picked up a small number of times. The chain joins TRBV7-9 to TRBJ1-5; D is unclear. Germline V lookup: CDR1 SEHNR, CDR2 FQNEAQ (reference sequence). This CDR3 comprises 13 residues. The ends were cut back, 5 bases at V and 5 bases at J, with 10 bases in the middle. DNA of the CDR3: TGTGCCAGCAGCCCGGGTAACGATCAGCCCCAGCATTTT. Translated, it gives CASSPGNDQPQHF.

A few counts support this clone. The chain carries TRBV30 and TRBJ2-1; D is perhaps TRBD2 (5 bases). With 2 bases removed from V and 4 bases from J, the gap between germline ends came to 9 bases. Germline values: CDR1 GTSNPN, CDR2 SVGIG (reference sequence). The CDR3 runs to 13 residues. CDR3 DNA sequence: TGTGCCTGGAGTTCGGACTTTTACAATGAGCAGTTCTTC. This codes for CAWSSDFYNEQFF.

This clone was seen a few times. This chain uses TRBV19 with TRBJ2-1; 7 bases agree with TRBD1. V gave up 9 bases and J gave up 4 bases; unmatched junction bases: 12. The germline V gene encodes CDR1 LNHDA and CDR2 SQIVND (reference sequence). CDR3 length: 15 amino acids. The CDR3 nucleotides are TGTGCCAGCCATAAAGGGGACAGCTGGTACAATGAGCAGTTCTTC. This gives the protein CASHKGDSWYNEQFF. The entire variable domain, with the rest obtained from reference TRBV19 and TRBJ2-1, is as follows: DGGITQSPKYLFRKEGQNVTLSCEQNLNHDAMYWYRQDPGQGLRLIYYSQIVNDFQKGDIAEGYSVSREKKESFPLTVTSAQKNPTAFYLCASHKGDSWYNEQFFGPGTRLTVL.

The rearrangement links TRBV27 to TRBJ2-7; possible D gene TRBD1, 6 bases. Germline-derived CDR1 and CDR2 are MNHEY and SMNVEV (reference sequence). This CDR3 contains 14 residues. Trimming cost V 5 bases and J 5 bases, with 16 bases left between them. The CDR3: CASSPSGRGHEQYF. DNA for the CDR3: TGTGCCAGCAGTCCCAGTGGCAGGGGACACGAGCAGTACTTC.

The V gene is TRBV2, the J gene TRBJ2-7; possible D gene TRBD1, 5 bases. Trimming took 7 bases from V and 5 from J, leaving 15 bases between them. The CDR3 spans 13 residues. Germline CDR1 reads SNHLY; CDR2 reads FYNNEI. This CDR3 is CASKTEGHDEQYF. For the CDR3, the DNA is TGTGCCAGCAAGACAGAAGGACATGACGAGCAGTACTTC.

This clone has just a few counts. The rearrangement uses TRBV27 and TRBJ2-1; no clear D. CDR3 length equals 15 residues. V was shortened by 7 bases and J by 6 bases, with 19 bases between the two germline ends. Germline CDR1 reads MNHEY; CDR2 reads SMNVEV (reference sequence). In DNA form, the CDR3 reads TGTGCCAGCACCAGCTCCCAAGGGCGAGGCAATGAGCAGTTCTTC. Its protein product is CASTSSQGRGNEQFF.

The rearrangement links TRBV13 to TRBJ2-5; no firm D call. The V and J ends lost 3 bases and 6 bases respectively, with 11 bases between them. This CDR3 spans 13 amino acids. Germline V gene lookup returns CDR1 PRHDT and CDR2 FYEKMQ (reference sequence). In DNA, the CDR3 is TGTGCCAGCAGCTTCCACATGAGGCAGACCCAGTACTTC. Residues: CASSFHMRQTQYF.

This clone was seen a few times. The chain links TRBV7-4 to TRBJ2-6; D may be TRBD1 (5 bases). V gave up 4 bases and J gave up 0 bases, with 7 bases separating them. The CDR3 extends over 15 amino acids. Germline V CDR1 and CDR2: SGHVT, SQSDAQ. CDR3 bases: TGTGCCAGCAGCTCCAGGGCCTCTGGGGCCAACGTCCTGACTTTC. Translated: CASSSRASGANVLTF.

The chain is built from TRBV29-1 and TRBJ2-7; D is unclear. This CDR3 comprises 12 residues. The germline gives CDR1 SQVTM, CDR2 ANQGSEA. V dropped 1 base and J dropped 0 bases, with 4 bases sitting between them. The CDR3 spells CSVEGDSYEQYF. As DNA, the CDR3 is TGCAGCGTTGAAGGGGACTCCTACGAGCAGTACTTC.

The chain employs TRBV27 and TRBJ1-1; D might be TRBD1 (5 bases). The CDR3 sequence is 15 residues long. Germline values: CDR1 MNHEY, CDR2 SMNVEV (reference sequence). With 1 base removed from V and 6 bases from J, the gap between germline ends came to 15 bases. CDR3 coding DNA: TGTGCCAGCAGTTTATTTCAGGGTGGAAACCCTGAAGCTTTCTTT. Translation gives CASSLFQGGNPEAFF.